This TCR beta chain is from a study of cytomegalovirus exposure and HLA in healthy donors. PCR was performed using 60 Vbeta and 13 Jbeta primers. The repertoire was sequenced with immunoSEQ multiplex PCR; TCRdb's copy has only in-frame clones and lacks some. The data show 110,000 to 150,000 clones, 73% seen once. Germline CDR1 and CDR2: SGHDT and YYEEEE. The CDR3 sequence is 15 residues long. The trim removed 4 bases at V and 6 bases at J, leaving 11 bases unmatched. What was sequenced was PBMCs. This receptor was obtained from a human donor in good health. The V and J genes are TRBV5-6 and TRBJ1-2; TRBD1 matches 8 bases. CDR3 region: CASSLSGTGGDGYTF. For the CDR3, the DNA is TGTGCCAGCAGCCTCTCCGGGACAGGCGGGGATGGCTACACCTTC.